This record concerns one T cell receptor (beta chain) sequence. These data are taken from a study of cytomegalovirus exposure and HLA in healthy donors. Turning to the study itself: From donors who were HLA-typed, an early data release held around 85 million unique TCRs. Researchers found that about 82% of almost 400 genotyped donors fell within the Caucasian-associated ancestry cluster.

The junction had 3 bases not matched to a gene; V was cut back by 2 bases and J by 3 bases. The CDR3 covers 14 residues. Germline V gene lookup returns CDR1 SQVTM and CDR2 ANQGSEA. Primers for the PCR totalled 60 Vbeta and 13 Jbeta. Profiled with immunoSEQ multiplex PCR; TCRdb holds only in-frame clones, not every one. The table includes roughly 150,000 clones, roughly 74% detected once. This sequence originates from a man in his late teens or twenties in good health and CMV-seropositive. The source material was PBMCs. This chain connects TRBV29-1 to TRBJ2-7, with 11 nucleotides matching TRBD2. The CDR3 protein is CSVEIAGGRYEQYF. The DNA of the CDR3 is TGCAGCGTTGAAATAGCGGGAGGGCGCTACGAGCAGTACTTC.